This T cell receptor beta chain was observed in a study of control samples from healthy donors and cancer patients. The data were produced by immunoSEQ multiplex PCR, yet TCRdb's version contains in-frame clones alone and is incomplete. Of 90,000 or so clones in the sample, about 87% are singletons; the top ten hold 14%. The trim removed 5 bases at V and 3 bases at J, leaving 6 bases unmatched. CDR3 length: 15 amino acids. The germline V gene has CDR1 SEHNR and CDR2 FQNEAQ (reference sequence). Sample: blood. The clonotype comes from a woman in her 70s in good health. This sequence joins TRBV7-9 and TRBJ1-2; 10 bases align to TRBD1. The chain's CDR3 is CASSGDRGFDYGYTF. The CDR3 nucleotides read TGTGCCAGCAGCGGGGACAGGGGATTTGACTATGGCTACACCTTC.